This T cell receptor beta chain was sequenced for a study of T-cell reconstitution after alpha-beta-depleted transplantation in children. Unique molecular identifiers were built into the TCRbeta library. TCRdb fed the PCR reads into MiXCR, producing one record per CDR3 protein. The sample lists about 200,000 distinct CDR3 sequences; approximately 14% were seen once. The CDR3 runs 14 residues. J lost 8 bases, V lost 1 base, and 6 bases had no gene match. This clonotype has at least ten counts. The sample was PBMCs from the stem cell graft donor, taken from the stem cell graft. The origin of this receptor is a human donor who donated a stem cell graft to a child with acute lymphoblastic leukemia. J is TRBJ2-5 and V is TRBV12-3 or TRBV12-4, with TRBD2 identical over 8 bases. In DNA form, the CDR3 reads TGTGCCAGCAGTTTAGAGACTAGCGCCAATACCCAGTACTTC. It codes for CASSLETSANTQYF.